This T cell receptor beta chain is drawn from a study of monozygotic twins with cystic fibrosis. Study results and limitations: Low clonality (median around 0.0094) suggested a mostly naive repertoire. Co-twins had the most similar V usage for 13 of 16 pairs, J for 8. Monozygotic CF twins shared more identical nucleotide clonotypes than unrelated patients.

Comments on this clone: Antigen: not known.

The assay was immunoSEQ multiplex PCR, and TCRdb's table has in-frame clones only and misses some. Of tens of thousands of clones in the sample, about 89% were seen once. Material for sequencing was blood. The clonotype comes from a boy younger than 10 with cystic fibrosis.

CDR3 sequence: CASSPATVQNTEAFF. The CDR3 DNA sequence: TGTGCCAGCAGCCCCGCGACGGTCCAGAACACTGAAGCTTTCTTT. The chain employs TRBV11-3 and TRBJ1-1; the D is unclear. V dropped 5 bases and J dropped 1 base, with 14 bases sitting between them. This CDR3 is built from 15 residues. Germline lookup yields CDR1 SGHNT and CDR2 YENEEA.